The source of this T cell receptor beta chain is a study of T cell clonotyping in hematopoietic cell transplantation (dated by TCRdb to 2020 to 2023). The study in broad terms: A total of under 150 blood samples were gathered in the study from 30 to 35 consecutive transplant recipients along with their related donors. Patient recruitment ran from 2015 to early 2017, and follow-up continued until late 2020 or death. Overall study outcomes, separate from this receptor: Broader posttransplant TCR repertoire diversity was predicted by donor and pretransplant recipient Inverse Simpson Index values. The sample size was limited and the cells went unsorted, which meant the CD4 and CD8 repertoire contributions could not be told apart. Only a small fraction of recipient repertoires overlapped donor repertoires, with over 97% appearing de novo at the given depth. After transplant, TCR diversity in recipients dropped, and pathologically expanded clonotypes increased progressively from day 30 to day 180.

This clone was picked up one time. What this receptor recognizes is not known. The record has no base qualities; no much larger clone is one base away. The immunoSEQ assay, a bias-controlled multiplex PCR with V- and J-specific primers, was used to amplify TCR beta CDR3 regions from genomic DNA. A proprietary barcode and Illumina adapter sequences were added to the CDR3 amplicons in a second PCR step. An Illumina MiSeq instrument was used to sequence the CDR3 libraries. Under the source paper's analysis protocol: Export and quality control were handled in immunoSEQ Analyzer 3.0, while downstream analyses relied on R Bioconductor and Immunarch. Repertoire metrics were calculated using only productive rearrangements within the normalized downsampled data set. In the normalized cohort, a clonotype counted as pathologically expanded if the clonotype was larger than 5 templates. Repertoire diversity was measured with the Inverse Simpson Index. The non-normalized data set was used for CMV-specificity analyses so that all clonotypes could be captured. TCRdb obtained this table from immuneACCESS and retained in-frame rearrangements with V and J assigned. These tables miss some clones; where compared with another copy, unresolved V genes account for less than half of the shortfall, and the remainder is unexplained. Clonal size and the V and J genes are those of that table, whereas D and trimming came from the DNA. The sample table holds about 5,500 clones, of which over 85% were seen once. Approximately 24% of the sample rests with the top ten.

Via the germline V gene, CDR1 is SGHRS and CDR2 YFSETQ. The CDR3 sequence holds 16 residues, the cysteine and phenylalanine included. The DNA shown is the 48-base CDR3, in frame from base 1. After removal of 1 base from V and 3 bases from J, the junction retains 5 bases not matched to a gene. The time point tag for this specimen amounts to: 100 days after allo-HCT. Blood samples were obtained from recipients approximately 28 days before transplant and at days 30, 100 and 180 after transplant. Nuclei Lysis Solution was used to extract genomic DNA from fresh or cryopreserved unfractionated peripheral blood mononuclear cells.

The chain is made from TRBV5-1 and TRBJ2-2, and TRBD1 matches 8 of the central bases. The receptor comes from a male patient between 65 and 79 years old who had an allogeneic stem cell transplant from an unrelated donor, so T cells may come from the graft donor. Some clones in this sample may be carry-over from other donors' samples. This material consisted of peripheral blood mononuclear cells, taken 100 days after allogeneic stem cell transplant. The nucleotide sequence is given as TGCGCCAGCAGCTTGTTTCCGACAGGGGACACCGGGGAGCTGTTTTTT. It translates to CASSLFPTGDTGELFF.